This TCR beta chain was captured in a study of patients and donors after allogeneic stem cell transplantation. The V end lost 5 bases, the J end lost 2 bases, and 19 bases lay between the germline ends. CDR3 size: 16 residues. Germline V CDR1 and CDR2: SEHNR, FQNEAQ (reference sequence). TCRdb re-derived calls from the RT-PCR reads in MiXCR, one entry per CDR3 protein. The repertoire has about 960,000 distinct CDR3 sequences, around 17% of them found once; the top ten carry around 6%. Sequenced input: blood, either unsorted or a sorted T cell fraction (not recorded which). This clonotype originated in a human donor who was either an allogeneic HSCT recipient or a stem cell or donor lymphocyte infusion donor (not recorded which). It is not recorded whose cells these are; they may come from a transplant donor. The chain recombines TRBV7-9 with TRBJ2-7; TRBD1 or TRBD2 may be the D gene (6 bases each). Written as DNA, the CDR3 is TGTGCCAGCAGCCCCCACGAGGGGGGCTCCACCTACGAGCAGTACTTC. Amino acid sequence: CASSPHEGGSTYEQYF.